Listed here are 14 T cell receptor beta chains from one sample, sequenced in a study of glioma-infiltrating T cells after dendritic cell vaccination. TCRdb keeps only in-frame clones here, not all; method: immunoSEQ multiplex PCR. This sample has fewer than 45,000 clones; almost 85% occur once, and the top ten carry under 10%. The sequences come from blood, collected before dendritic cell vaccination. These receptors were obtained from a human donor with glioblastoma.

The table lists this clone with a count of one. V usage is TRBV19 and J usage is TRBJ2-2, with 7 nucleotides matching TRBD1. CDR3 size: 13 residues. With V trimmed by 7 bases and J by 6 bases, 5 bases remained unmatched. CDR1 is LNHDA, CDR2 SQIVND, per germline (reference sequence). The CDR3 sequence: CASKRQGAGELFF. The CDR3 DNA sequence: TGTGCCAGTAAGAGGCAGGGGGCCGGGGAGCTGTTTTTT.

The gene calls are TRBV7-2 and TRBJ2-5; 11 nucleotides align to TRBD2. CDR1 and CDR2 (germline): SGHTA, FQGNSA. Germline trimming cut 5 bases from V and 2 bases from J; bases unmatched to any gene: 10. CDR3 length: 17 amino acids. Written as DNA, the CDR3 is TGTGCCAGCAGCCTCCTCGGACTAGCGGGTCCACAAGAGACCCAGTACTTC. Its protein is CASSLLGLAGPQETQYF.

On this clone: The sample carries other DNA sequences with the same CDR3. The chain joins TRBV7-2 to TRBJ1-2, with 7 bases identical to TRBD1. CDR3 size: 16 residues. Germline-derived CDR1 and CDR2 are SGHTA and FQGNSA. V gave up 3 bases and J gave up 5 bases; unmatched junction bases: 12. CDR3 bases: TGTGCCAGCAGCTTGGCGACAGGGACGGTTAGGTATGGCTACACCTTC. Translation gives CASSLATGTVRYGYTF.

The table lists this clone with a few counts. The chain recombines TRBV28 with TRBJ2-1, with no clear D. The germline V gene encodes CDR1 MDHEN and CDR2 SYDVKM. V lost 6 bases and J 6 bases, leaving 6 bases between the germline ends. The CDR3 has 11 amino acids. CDR3 DNA: TGTGCCAGCAGCCACAGCAATGAGCAGTTCTTC. Translation: CASSHSNEQFF.

The gene calls are TRBV15 and TRBJ2-5, with 7 bases matching TRBD2. Trimming at V came to 5 bases and at J to 5 bases, leaving 17 bases not matched to a gene. Germline V CDR1 and CDR2: LNHNV, YYDKDF (reference sequence). The CDR3 loop spans 17 amino acids. CDR3 sequence (DNA): TGTGCCACCAGCGCCTCGGTGTCAGCGGGGAAAACTGAGACCCAGTACTTC. Translation gives CATSASVSAGKTETQYF.

The count of this clone is one. This chain joins TRBV28 and TRBJ1-2; weak D call: TRBD1 (6 bases). CDR3 size: 13 residues. The V and J ends lost 4 bases and 8 bases respectively, with 14 bases between them. The germline V gene has CDR1 MDHEN and CDR2 SYDVKM. Here the CDR3 DNA reads TGTGCCAGCAGTTCTCCCGGGACATGGGGCTACACCTTC. As protein: CASSSPGTWGYTF.

The J gene is TRBJ2-7, the V gene TRBV5-1, with D possibly being TRBD1 (6 bases). The V end was cut by 4 bases, the J end by 2 bases, with 16 bases between. Germline CDR1 is SGHRS and CDR2 is YFSETQ. The CDR3 runs to 15 residues. The CDR3 loop reads CASSKQDSLTYEQYF. The CDR3 DNA sequence: TGCGCCAGCAGCAAGCAGGACAGTCTGACCTACGAGCAGTACTTC. The full variable domain, its missing parts supplied by reference TRBV5-1 and TRBJ2-7, is KAGVTQTPRYLIKTRGQQVTLSCSPISGHRSVSWYQQTPGQGLQFLFEYFSETQRNKGNFPGRFSGRQFSNSRSEMNVSTLELGDSALYLCASSKQDSLTYEQYFGPGTRLTVT.

The J gene is TRBJ2-7, the V gene TRBV5-5; 10 positions match TRBD1. Unmatched junction bases numbered 10, after V lost 0 bases and J lost 1 base. Germline values: CDR1 SGHKS, CDR2 YYEKEE (reference sequence). The length of the CDR3 is 18 residues. The CDR3 nucleotides are TGTGCCAGCAGCTTGGGGCCGGGACAGGGGCCGATTTCCTACGAGCAGTACTTC. It specifies CASSLGPGQGPISYEQYF.

This chain joins TRBV4-1 and TRBJ1-2; TRBD1 matches 10 bases. The CDR3 has 16 residues. J was trimmed by 3 bases and V by 4 bases; bases with no gene match: 8. Germline assignment: CDR1 MGHRA and CDR2 YSYEKL. This chain's CDR3 is CASSLRDRGSDYGYTF. In nucleotides, the CDR3 is TGCGCCAGCAGCCTTCGGGACAGGGGTTCCGACTATGGCTACACCTTC.

The table lists this clone with a few counts. The DNA of the CDR3 is TGTGCCAGCAGCGTCGACATGGCTAACTATGGCTACACCTTC. Protein sequence: CASSVDMANYGYTF. This sequence joins TRBV9 and TRBJ1-2; D remains ambiguous. Germline V gives CDR1 SGDLS, CDR2 YYNGEE. V was shortened by 2 bases and J by 0 bases, with 8 bases between the two germline ends. The CDR3 runs 14 residues.

The gene calls are TRBV11-3 and TRBJ2-4; 12 bases map to TRBD2. The CDR3 runs 17 residues. V dropped 2 bases and J dropped 6; count of bases not matched to a gene: 8. Germline lookup yields CDR1 SGHNT and CDR2 YENEEA. CDR3 DNA: TGTGCCAGCAGCTTACGGTCTAGCGGGGGGGCGGGAAACATTCAGTACTTC. This sequence encodes CASSLRSSGGAGNIQYF.

The gene calls are TRBV7-9 and TRBJ2-5; D is ambiguous. Germline CDR1 and CDR2: SEHNR and FQNEAQ (reference sequence). The CDR3 is made up of 12 amino acids. V was trimmed by 5 bases and J by 5 bases, leaving 9 bases between them. CDR3 region: CASSPRLETQYF. Written as DNA, the CDR3 is TGTGCCAGCAGCCCACGACTGGAGACCCAGTACTTC. The entire variable domain, with the rest obtained from reference TRBV7-9 and TRBJ2-5, is as follows: DTGVSQNPRHKITKRGQNVTFRCDPISEHNRLYWYRQTLGQGPEFLTYFQNEAQLEKSRLLSDRFSAERPKGSFSTLEIQRTEQGDSAMYLCASSPRLETQYFGPGTRLLVL.

V usage is TRBV6-5 and J usage is TRBJ2-3; TRBD1 matches 7 bases. V lost 7 bases to trimming and J lost 6 bases; unmatched junction nucleotides: 7. Germline V lookup: CDR1 MNHEY, CDR2 SVGAGI. This CDR3 region has 13 residues. DNA for the CDR3: TGTGCCAGCACCAAACCAGGGGGTGATACGCAGTATTTT. This encodes CASTKPGGDTQYF.

This clone has a handful of counts. This chain links TRBV30 with TRBJ1-1; D ambiguous. The CDR3 extends over 14 amino acids. Germline lookup yields CDR1 GTSNPN and CDR2 SVGIG (reference sequence). V was pared by 3 bases and J by 1 base, with 12 bases between. The CDR3 protein is CAWRGGGPNTEAFF. The CDR3 DNA reads TGTGCCTGGAGGGGAGGTGGGCCGAACACTGAAGCTTTCTTT.